This T cell receptor beta chain is from a study of spatial heterogeneity in lung cancer. In its sample, this clonotype was seen many times. Stated time point: sample taken at primary tumor resection. Whole RNA was taken from tumor, nontumor lung or frozen PBMC; it was then sequenced unsorted. Trimming cost V 6 bases and J 4 bases, with 15 bases left between them. This CDR3 has 14 amino acids. Per germline, CDR1 MDHEN and CDR2 SYDVKM. One entry per CDR3 protein results from TCRdb running MiXCR on the 5' RACE reads. The table shows about 22,000 distinct CDR3 sequences, with less than 6% occurring only once.

This chain joins TRBV28 and TRBJ1-2, with D possibly matching TRBD1 (6 bases). Sequenced here: PBMCs, sampled at surgery. This receptor was identified in a male donor with early-stage non-small cell lung cancer. CDR3 protein: CASSPPDRLYGYTF. In nucleotides, the CDR3 is TGTGCCAGCAGCCCTCCTGACAGGCTCTATGGCTACACCTTC.